These 26 T cell receptor beta chains were all obtained from the same sample, sequenced in a study of OX40 agonist ivuxolimab in advanced cancers. Using immunoSEQ multiplex PCR, the repertoire was profiled, and TCRdb retains in-frame clones only, with some absent. Of roughly 38,000 clones detected, around 89% appear once; the ten largest clones hold 0.58%. The sequenced sample was CD4+ or CD8+ T cells sorted from blood, obtained in a trial of the OX40 agonist ivuxolimab. These TCRs come from an adult with an advanced solid tumor such as melanoma, head and neck, liver or kidney cancer.

This chain connects TRBV19 to TRBJ1-2; 10 bases line up with TRBD1. The CDR3 spans 16 residues. With V trimmed by 6 bases and J by 4 bases, 11 bases remained unmatched. CDR1 is LNHDA and CDR2 is SQIVND in the germline V gene (reference sequence). CDR3: CASSRGTTGGLYGYTF. The CDR3 region has the DNA TGTGCCAGTAGCCGAGGGACGACAGGGGGCCTCTATGGCTACACCTTC.

This chain joins TRBV6-5 and TRBJ2-1, with D possibly being TRBD2 (5 bases). The length of the CDR3 is 12 residues. With 6 bases removed from V and 8 bases from J, the gap between germline ends came to 11 bases. CDR1 and CDR2 (germline): MNHEY, SVGAGI. Written as DNA, the CDR3 is TGTGCCAGCAGGTCGGCCGGGGATGAGCAGTTCTTC. This sequence encodes CASRSAGDEQFF.

This clone came up once. V and J are TRBV2 and TRBJ2-5, with D hard to call. The CDR3 covers 11 residues. The ends were cut back, 4 bases at V and 5 bases at J, with 5 bases in the middle. Germline V gives CDR1 SNHLY, CDR2 FYNNEI. The CDR3 sequence is CASSGQETQYF. Written as DNA, the CDR3 is TGTGCCAGCAGTGGGCAGGAGACCCAGTACTTC.

The chain uses TRBV4-1 and TRBJ1-5; 7 bases align to TRBD1. From germline, CDR1 is MGHRA and CDR2 YSYEKL. V was pared by 4 bases and J by 1 base, with 4 bases of the junction left unmatched. The CDR3 loop spans 15 amino acids. CDR3 coding DNA: TGCGCCAGCAGCCCGGGACAGCGAAGCAATCAGCCCCAGCATTTT. It is translated as CASSPGQRSNQPQHF.

The chain is built from TRBV19 and TRBJ1-2; D remains unclear. The length of the CDR3 is 14 residues. CDR1 and CDR2 from the germline V gene are LNHDA and SQIVND (reference sequence). Trimming took off 5 bases at V and 5 bases at J, with 15 bases between the two ends. The CDR3 protein is CASSLLPGGYGYTF. The CDR3 DNA follows: TGTGCCAGTAGTCTACTGCCTGGCGGGTATGGCTACACCTTC. The variable domain in full, completed from reference TRBV19 and TRBJ1-2, reads DGGITQSPKYLFRKEGQNVTLSCEQNLNHDAMYWYRQDPGQGLRLIYYSQIVNDFQKGDIAEGYSVSREKKESFPLTVTSAQKNPTAFYLCASSLLPGGYGYTFGSGTRLTVV.

V is TRBV7-2 and J is TRBJ2-5; D is uncertain. Germline CDR1 SGHTA, CDR2 FQGNSA. The V end was cut by 2 bases, the J end by 4 bases, with 14 bases between. There are 15 residues in the CDR3. This CDR3 reads CASSLNAATPETQYF. The CDR3 nucleotides read TGTGCCAGCAGCTTAAACGCAGCGACCCCAGAGACCCAGTACTTC.

The rearrangement joins TRBV7-6 to TRBJ1-6, with D uncertain. This CDR3 comprises 13 residues. V was trimmed by 10 bases and J by 4 bases, leaving 11 bases between them. CDR1 is SGHVS, CDR2 FNYEAQ, per germline. The CDR3 nucleotides are TGTGCCACTACAGAACTTTATAATTCACCCCTCCACTTT. Its protein is CATTELYNSPLHF.

The chain has TRBV2 and TRBJ1-6; D not certain. This CDR3 region has 13 residues. From germline, CDR1 is SNHLY and CDR2 FYNNEI. Between the trimmed V and J ends, which lost 6 bases and 9 bases, there was a span of 12 bases. In nucleotides, the CDR3 is TGTGCCAGCAGGTTGGGGATGCGTTCACCCCTCCACTTT. This sequence encodes CASRLGMRSPLHF.

This clone appeared once. The J gene is TRBJ1-2, the V gene TRBV7-2; 9 bases line up with TRBD1. From germline, CDR1 is SGHTA and CDR2 FQGNSA. J gave up 4 bases and V 5 bases, and 5 bases lay outside the gene matches. The length of the CDR3 is 14 residues. This chain's CDR3 is CASSAVTGGYGYTF. CDR3 in DNA: TGTGCCAGCAGCGCGGTGACAGGGGGCTATGGCTACACCTTC.

The rearrangement joins TRBV4-1 to TRBJ2-2; TRBD1 matches at 8 bases. V shed 5 bases and J 1 base; nucleotides not matched to a gene: 9. The V gene's germline CDR1 is MGHRA and CDR2 YSYEKL. This CDR3 contains 17 residues. This chain's CDR3 is CASSTRPGTGNTGELFF. DNA of the CDR3: TGCGCCAGCAGCACACGGCCCGGGACAGGGAACACCGGGGAGCTGTTTTTT.

The chain combines TRBV5-1 with TRBJ2-3, with 8 bases lining up with TRBD2. V lost 5 bases to trimming and J lost 2 bases; unmatched junction nucleotides: 4. CDR3 length: 14 amino acids. Germline-derived CDR1 and CDR2 are SGHRS and YFSETQ. This CDR3 reads CASSFSGDTDTQYF. As DNA, the CDR3 is TGCGCCAGCAGTTTTAGCGGGGACACAGATACGCAGTATTTT.

The chain carries TRBV6-1 and TRBJ2-6; D is perhaps TRBD1 (6 bases). CDR1 is MNHNS, CDR2 SASEGT, per germline. CDR3 length: 13 residues. The V end was cut by 8 bases, the J end by 4 bases, with 9 bases between. CDR3: CASWTDGANVLTF. Written as DNA, the CDR3 is TGTGCCAGCTGGACAGACGGGGCCAACGTCCTGACTTTC.

This clone was seen just once. V gene TRBV2 combines with J gene TRBJ2-1; 9 nucleotides line up with TRBD2. The germline V gene encodes CDR1 SNHLY and CDR2 FYNNEI. The CDR3 runs 12 residues. V was pared by 1 base and J by 16 bases, with 5 bases of the junction left unmatched. CDR3 region: CASSEVAGDDFF. The DNA for the CDR3 is TGTGCCAGCAGTGAAGTAGCGGGGGATGATTTCTTC.

The chain is built from TRBV5-1 and TRBJ1-2; 9 bases line up with TRBD1. Germline assignment: CDR1 SGHRS and CDR2 YFSETQ. The CDR3 is made up of 15 amino acids. After removal of 6 bases from V and 2 bases from J, the junction contained 8 bases not matched to a gene. CDR3 in amino acids: CASTQTGTGNYGYTF. As DNA, the CDR3 is TGCGCCAGCACCCAGACCGGGACAGGGAACTATGGCTACACCTTC.

This sequence joins TRBV11-1 and TRBJ1-1; 8 nucleotides match TRBD1. The CDR3 extends over 17 amino acids. V lost 5 bases to trimming and J lost 7 bases; unmatched junction nucleotides: 18. In germline, CDR1 is SGHAT, CDR2 FQDESV (reference sequence). The chain's CDR3 is CASSEGQGARFKHEAFF. CDR3 DNA: TGTGCCAGCAGCGAGGGGCAGGGGGCCCGTTTTAAGCATGAAGCTTTCTTT.

This rearrangement joins TRBV21-1 to TRBJ1-6. TRBV21-1 constitutes a pseudogene. The length of the CDR3 is 15 residues. CDR3 region: CASSRYGPFFNSLHF. The CDR3 DNA is TGTGCCAGCAGCAGGTACGGCCCCTTTTTCAATTCCCTCCACTTT.

The V gene is TRBV7-2, the J gene TRBJ2-3; D remains ambiguous. CDR1 is SGHTA and CDR2 is FQGNSA in the germline V gene. This CDR3 is 15 amino acids long. Trimming left V 4 bases short and J 1 base short, with 12 bases between. DNA of the CDR3: TGTGCCAGCAGCTCCGGTCTGTACCGCACAGATACGCAGTATTTT. This encodes CASSSGLYRTDTQYF.

The genes are TRBV6-6 and TRBJ2-7; the match to TRBD1 covers 9 bases. The CDR3 loop spans 15 amino acids. Germline-derived CDR1 and CDR2 are MNHNY and SVGAGI (reference sequence). J gave up 2 bases and V 5 bases, and 7 bases lay outside the gene matches. CDR3 DNA: TGTGCCAGCAGTCCTCGGGGGGACAGGGCCTACGAGCAGTACTTC. This translates into CASSPRGDRAYEQYF.

This chain uses TRBV7-3 with TRBJ2-5; TRBD2 agrees at 9 bases. CDR1 is SGHTA and CDR2 is FQGTGA in the germline V gene. V trimming: 2 bases; J trimming: 1 base; junction bases outside the gene matches: 8. This CDR3 contains 17 residues. The CDR3 DNA sequence: TGTGCCAGCAGCTTAGGCGCTGCGGGGGGGATCCAAGAGACCCAGTACTTC. This codes for CASSLGAAGGIQETQYF.

The DNA of the CDR3 is TGCGCCAGCAGCTTGGAACCCGCGCATACGCAGTATTTT. It encodes CASSLEPAHTQYF. This chain connects TRBV5-1 to TRBJ2-3; D gene uncertain. Germline V CDR1 and CDR2: SGHRS, YFSETQ. Trimming stripped 0 bases from V and 7 bases from J, with 9 bases between. This CDR3 comprises 13 residues.

A word on this clone: The junction shows a germline mismatch at one end, possibly a read error. The rearrangement joins TRBV6-1 to TRBJ2-7; 16 nucleotides match TRBD2. The V gene's germline CDR1 is MNHNS and CDR2 SASEGT. The CDR3 is 16 amino acids. The CDR3 DNA follows: TGTGCCATCAGTGGGACTAGCGGGGGGGCGTCCTACGAGCAGTACTTC. Translating it yields CAISGTSGGASYEQYF.

CDR3 sequence reads: CASSPTRDRLSYEQYF. The CDR3 nucleotides are TGTGCCAGCAGCCCTACTAGGGACAGGTTATCTTACGAGCAGTACTTC. This chain joins TRBV4-2 and TRBJ2-7; 8 bases fit TRBD1. Germline loops: CDR1 LGHNA, CDR2 YNFKEQ. With 4 bases clipped from V and 4 bases from J, the junction kept 12 bases outside the gene matches. This CDR3 is 16 amino acids long.

V is TRBV5-1 and J is TRBJ2-5, with 11 bases identical to TRBD2. This CDR3 is built from 15 residues. The V gene's germline CDR1 is SGHRS and CDR2 YFSETQ. Unmatched junction bases numbered 6, after V lost 3 bases and J lost 5 bases. The CDR3: CASSSLAGGGETQYF. The CDR3 DNA is TGCGCCAGCAGCTCTCTAGCGGGGGGAGGGGAGACCCAGTACTTC.

This chain uses TRBV6-5 with TRBJ1-1; 8 bases map to TRBD1. The CDR3 totals 15 residues. The germline V gene encodes CDR1 MNHEY and CDR2 SVGAGI. J lost 1 base, V lost 6 bases, and 7 bases had no gene match. The CDR3 loop is CASSRDRGWNTEAFF. CDR3 nucleotide sequence: TGTGCCAGCAGCCGCGACAGGGGTTGGAACACTGAAGCTTTCTTT.

V and J are TRBV5-1 and TRBJ2-7; D tentatively fits TRBD1 or TRBD2 (7 bases each). Germline assignment: CDR1 SGHRS and CDR2 YFSETQ. The CDR3 consists of 13 residues. V lost 4 bases to trimming and J lost 3 bases, with 11 bases between them. CDR3: CASSRGDSYEQYF. CDR3 nucleotides: TGCGCCAGCAGCCGGGGGGACAGCTACGAGCAGTACTTC.

The J gene is TRBJ2-1, the V gene TRBV11-2, with 8 positions matching TRBD2. V trimming: 5 bases; J trimming: 8 bases; junction bases outside the gene matches: 11. The germline V gene encodes CDR1 SGHAT and CDR2 FQNNGV. This CDR3 spans 15 amino acids. CDR3 protein: CASSRSGGPPDEQFF. The CDR3 coding sequence is TGTGCCAGCAGCCGAAGCGGGGGTCCCCCCGATGAGCAGTTCTTC.